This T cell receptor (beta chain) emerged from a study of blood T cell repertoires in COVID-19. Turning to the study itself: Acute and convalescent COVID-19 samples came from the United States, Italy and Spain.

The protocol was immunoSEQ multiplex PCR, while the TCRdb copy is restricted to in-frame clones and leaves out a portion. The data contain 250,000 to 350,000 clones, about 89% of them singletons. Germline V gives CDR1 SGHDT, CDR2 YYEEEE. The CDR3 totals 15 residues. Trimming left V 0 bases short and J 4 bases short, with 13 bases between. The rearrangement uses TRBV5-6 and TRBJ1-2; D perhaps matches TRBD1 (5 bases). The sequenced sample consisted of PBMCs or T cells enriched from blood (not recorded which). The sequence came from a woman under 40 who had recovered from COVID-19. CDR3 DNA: TGTGCCAGCAGCTTGGCGGGCAGGGTAGTCTATGGCTACACCTTC. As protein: CASSLAGRVVYGYTF.